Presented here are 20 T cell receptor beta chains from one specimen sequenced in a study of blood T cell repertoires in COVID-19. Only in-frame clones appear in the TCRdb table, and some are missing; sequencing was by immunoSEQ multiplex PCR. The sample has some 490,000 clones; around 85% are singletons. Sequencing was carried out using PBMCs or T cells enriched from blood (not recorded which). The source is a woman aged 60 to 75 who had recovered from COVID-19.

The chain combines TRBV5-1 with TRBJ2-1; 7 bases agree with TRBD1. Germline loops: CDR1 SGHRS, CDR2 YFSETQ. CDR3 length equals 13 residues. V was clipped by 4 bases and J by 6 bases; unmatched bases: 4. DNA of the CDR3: TGCGCCAGCAGCCCTGGGACAGCCAATGAGCAGTTCTTC. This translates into CASSPGTANEQFF.

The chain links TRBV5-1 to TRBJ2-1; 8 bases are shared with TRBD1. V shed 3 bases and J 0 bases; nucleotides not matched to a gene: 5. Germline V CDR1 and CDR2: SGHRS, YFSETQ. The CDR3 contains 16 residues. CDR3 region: CASSSGTGPSYNEQFF. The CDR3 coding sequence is TGCGCCAGCAGCTCAGGGACAGGTCCCTCCTACAATGAGCAGTTCTTC.

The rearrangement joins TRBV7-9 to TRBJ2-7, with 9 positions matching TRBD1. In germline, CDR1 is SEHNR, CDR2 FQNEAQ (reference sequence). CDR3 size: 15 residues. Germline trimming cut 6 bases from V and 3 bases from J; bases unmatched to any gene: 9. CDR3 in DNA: TGTGCCAGCAGTAGACCGGGACAGGGAGACTACGAGCAGTACTTC. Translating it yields CASSRPGQGDYEQYF.

CDR3 in amino acids: CAISEWRGYEQYV. The CDR3 DNA reads as TGTGCCATCAGTGAATGGCGGGGCTACGAGCAGTACGTC. The chain carries TRBV10-3 and TRBJ2-7; D perhaps matches TRBD2 (6 bases). The CDR3 consists of 13 residues. Trimming took off 3 bases at V and 3 bases at J, with 9 bases between the two ends. Germline assignment: CDR1 ENHRY and CDR2 SYGVKD.

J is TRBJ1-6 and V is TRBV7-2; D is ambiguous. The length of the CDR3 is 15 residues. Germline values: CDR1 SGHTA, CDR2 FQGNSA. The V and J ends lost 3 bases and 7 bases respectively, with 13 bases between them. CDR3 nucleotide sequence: TGTGCCAGCAGCTTCGGGCCCGGGAGGAATTCACCCCTCCACTTT. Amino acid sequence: CASSFGPGRNSPLHF.

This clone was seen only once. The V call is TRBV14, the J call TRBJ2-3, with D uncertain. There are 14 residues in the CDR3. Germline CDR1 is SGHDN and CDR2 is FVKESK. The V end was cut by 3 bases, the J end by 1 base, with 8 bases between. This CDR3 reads CASSHRLRTDTQYF. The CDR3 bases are TGTGCCAGCAGCCATAGACTTCGCACAGATACGCAGTATTTT.

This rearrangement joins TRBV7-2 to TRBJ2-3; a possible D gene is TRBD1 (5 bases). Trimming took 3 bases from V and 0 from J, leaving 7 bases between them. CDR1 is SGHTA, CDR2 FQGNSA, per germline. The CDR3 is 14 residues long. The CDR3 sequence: CASSLHRSTDTQYF. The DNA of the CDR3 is TGTGCCAGCAGCTTGCACAGGAGCACAGATACGCAGTATTTT. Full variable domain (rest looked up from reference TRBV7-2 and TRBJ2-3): GAGVSQSPSNKVTEKGKDVELRCDPISGHTALYWYRQSLGQGLEFLIYFQGNSAPDKSGLPSDRFSAERTGGSVSTLTIQRTQQEDSAVYLCASSLHRSTDTQYFGPGTRLTVL.

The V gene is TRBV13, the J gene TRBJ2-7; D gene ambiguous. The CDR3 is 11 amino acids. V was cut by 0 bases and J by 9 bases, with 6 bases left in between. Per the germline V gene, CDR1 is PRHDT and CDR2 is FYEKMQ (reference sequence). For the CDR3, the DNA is TGTGCCAGCAGCTTAGGTAGTGTGCAGTACGTC. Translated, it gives CASSLGSVQYV.

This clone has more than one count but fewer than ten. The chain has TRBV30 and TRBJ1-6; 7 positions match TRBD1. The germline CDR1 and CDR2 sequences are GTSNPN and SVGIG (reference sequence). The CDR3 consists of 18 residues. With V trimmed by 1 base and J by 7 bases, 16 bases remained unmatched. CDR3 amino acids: CAWSASRTGLSTNSPLHF. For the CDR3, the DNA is TGTGCCTGGAGTGCCTCCCGGACAGGCCTGAGTACCAATTCACCCCTCCACTTT.

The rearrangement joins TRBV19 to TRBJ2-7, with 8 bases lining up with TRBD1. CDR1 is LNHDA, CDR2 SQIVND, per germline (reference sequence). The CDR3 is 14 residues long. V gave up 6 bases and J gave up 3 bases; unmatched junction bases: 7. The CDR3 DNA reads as TGTGCCAGTAGCGTGACAGGGGACGACTACGAGCAGTACTTC. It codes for CASSVTGDDYEQYF.

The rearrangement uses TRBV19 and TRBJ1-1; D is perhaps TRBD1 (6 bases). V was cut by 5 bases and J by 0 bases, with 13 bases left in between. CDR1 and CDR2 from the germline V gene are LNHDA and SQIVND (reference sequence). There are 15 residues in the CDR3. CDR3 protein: CASSLTGSMNTEAFF. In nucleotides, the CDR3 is TGTGCCAGTAGTTTGACAGGATCCATGAACACTGAAGCTTTCTTT. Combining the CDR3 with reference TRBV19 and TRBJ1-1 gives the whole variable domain DGGITQSPKYLFRKEGQNVTLSCEQNLNHDAMYWYRQDPGQGLRLIYYSQIVNDFQKGDIAEGYSVSREKKESFPLTVTSAQKNPTAFYLCASSLTGSMNTEAFFGQGTRLTVV.

DNA of the CDR3: TGTGCCAGCAGTTTTGGGCAGCCCAACATTCAGTACTTC. This translates into CASSFGQPNIQYF. The chain employs TRBV12-3 or TRBV12-4 and TRBJ2-4; D is unclear. V was shortened by 3 bases and J by 7 bases, with 10 bases between the two germline ends. The CDR3 sequence is 13 residues long.

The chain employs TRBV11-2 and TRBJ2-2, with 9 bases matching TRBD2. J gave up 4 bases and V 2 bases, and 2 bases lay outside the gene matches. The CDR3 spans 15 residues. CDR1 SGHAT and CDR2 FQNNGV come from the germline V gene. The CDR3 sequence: CASSLLAGPTGELFF. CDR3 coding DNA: TGTGCCAGCAGCTTACTAGCGGGACCCACCGGGGAGCTGTTTTTT.

The CDR3 is CASSLEQGRDTQYF. CDR3 in DNA: TGCGCCAGCAGCTTGGAACAGGGAAGAGATACGCAGTATTTT. The J gene is TRBJ2-3, the V gene TRBV5-1; a weak D match, TRBD1 (6 bases). CDR1 SGHRS and CDR2 YFSETQ come from the germline V gene. Trimming stripped 0 bases from V and 5 bases from J, with 10 bases between. This CDR3 region has 14 residues. Supplemented by reference TRBV5-1 and TRBJ2-3, the full variable domain reads KAGVTQTPRYLIKTRGQQVTLSCSPISGHRSVSWYQQTPGQGLQFLFEYFSETQRNKGNFPGRFSGRQFSNSRSEMNVSTLELGDSALYLCASSLEQGRDTQYFGPGTRLTVL.

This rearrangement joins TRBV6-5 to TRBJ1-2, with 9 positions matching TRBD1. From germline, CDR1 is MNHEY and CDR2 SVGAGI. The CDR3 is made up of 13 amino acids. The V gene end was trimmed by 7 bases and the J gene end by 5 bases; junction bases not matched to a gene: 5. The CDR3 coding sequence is TGTGCCAGCACGTCGGGACAGGGTTATGGCTACACCTTC. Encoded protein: CASTSGQGYGYTF.

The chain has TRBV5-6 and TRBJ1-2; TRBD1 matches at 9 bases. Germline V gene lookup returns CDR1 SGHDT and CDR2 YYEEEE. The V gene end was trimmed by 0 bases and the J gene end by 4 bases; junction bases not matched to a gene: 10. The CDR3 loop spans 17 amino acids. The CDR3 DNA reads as TGTGCCAGCAGCTTGGGCCGAACGGGACAGGGAAGCTATGGCTACACCTTC. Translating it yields CASSLGRTGQGSYGYTF.

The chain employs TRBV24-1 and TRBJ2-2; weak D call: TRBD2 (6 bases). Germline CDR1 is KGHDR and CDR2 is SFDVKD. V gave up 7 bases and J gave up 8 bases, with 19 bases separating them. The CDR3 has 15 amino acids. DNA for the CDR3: TGTGCCACCAGCCCCCCTGGACGGGAGCGGGGGGAGCTGTTTTTT. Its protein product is CATSPPGRERGELFF.

CDR3 in amino acids: CASSLARQSGGSDTQYF. CDR3 nucleotides: TGTGCCAGCAGCTTAGCCAGGCAAAGCGGGGGGTCAGATACGCAGTATTTT. The chain combines TRBV7-6 with TRBJ2-3; 9 bases match TRBD2. CDR1 is SGHVS, CDR2 FNYEAQ, per germline. The CDR3 spans 17 residues. V shed 0 bases and J 4 bases; nucleotides not matched to a gene: 8.

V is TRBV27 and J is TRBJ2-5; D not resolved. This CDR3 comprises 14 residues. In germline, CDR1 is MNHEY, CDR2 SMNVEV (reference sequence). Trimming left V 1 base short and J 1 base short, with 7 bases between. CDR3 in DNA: TGTGCCAGCAGTTTATATCGGTCCCAAGAGACCCAGTACTTC. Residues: CASSLYRSQETQYF.

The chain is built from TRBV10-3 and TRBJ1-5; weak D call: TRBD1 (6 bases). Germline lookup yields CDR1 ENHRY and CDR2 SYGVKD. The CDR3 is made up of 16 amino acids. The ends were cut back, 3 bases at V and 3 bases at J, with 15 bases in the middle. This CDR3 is CAISEYREGHNQPQHF. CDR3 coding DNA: TGTGCCATCAGTGAATACAGGGAGGGTCACAATCAGCCCCAGCATTTT.